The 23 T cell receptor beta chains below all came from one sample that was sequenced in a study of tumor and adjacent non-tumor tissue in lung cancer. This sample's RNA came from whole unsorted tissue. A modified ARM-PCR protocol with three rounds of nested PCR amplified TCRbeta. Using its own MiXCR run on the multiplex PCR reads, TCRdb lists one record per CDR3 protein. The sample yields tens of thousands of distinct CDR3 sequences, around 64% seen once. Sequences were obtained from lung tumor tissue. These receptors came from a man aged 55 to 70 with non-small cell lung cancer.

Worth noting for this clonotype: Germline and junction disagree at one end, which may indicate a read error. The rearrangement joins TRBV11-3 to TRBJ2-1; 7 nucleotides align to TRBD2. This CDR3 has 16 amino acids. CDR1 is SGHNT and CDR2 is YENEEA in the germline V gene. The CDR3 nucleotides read TGTGCCAGCTGCTTAGACGGAACTAGCGAGGGCCAGGAGCAGTTCTTC. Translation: CASCLDGTSEGQEQFF.

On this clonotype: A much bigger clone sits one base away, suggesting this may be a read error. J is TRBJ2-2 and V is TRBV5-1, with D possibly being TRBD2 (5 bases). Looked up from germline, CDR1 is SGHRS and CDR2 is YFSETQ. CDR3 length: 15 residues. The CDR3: CASSLKLANTGELLF. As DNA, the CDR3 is TGCGCCAGCAGCTTAAAACTCGCGAACACCGGGGAGCTGTTATTT.

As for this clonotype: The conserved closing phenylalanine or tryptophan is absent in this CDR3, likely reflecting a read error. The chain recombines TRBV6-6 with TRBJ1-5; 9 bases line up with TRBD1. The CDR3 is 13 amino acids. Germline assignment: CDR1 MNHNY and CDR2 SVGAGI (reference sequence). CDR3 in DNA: TGTGCCGGCAGTAGGACAGGGGATCAGCCCCAGCATTTG. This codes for CAGSRTGDQPQHL.

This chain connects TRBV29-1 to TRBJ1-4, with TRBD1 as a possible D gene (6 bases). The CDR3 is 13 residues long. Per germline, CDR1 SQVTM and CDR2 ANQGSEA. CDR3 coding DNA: TGCAGAGCCGGGGGGGCCACTTATGAAAAACTGTTTTTT. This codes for CRAGGATYEKLFF.

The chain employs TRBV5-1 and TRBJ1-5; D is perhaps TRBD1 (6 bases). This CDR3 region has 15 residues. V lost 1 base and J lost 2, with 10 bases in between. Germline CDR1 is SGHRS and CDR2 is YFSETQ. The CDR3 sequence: CASSLTGHGNQPQHF. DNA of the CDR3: TGCGCCAGCAGCTTGACGGGACATGGCAATCAGCCCCAGCATTTT. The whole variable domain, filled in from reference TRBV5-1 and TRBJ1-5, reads KAGVTQTPRYLIKTRGQQVTLSCSPISGHRSVSWYQQTPGQGLQFLFEYFSETQRNKGNFPGRFSGRQFSNSRSEMNVSTLELGDSALYLCASSLTGHGNQPQHFGDGTRLSIL.

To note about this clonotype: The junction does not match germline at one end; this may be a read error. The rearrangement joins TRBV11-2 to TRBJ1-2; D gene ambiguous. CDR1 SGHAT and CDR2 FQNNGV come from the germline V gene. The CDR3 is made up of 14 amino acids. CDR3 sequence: CAGSFGRLNFGYTF. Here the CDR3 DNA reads TGTGCCGGCAGCTTCGGCAGGCTTAACTTTGGCTACACTTTC. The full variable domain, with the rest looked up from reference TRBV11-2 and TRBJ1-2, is EAGVAQSPRYKIIEKRQSVAFWCNPISGHATLYWYQQILGQGPKLLIQFQNNGVVDDSQLPKDRFSAERLKGVDSTLKIQPAKLEDSAVYLCAGSFGRLNFGYTFGSGTRLTVV.

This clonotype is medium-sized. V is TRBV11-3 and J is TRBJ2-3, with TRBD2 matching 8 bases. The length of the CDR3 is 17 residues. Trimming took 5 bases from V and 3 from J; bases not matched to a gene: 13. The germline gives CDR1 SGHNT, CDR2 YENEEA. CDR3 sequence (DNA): TGTGCCAGCAGCCTGGGGGGAGCGGGAGTGAGGACAGATACGCAGTATTTT. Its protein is CASSLGGAGVRTDTQYF. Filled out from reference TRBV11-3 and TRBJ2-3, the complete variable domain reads EAGVVQSPRYKIIEKKQPVAFWCNPISGHNTLYWYLQNLGQGPELLIRYENEEAVDDSQLPKDRFSAERLKGVDSTLKIQPAELGDSAVYLCASSLGGAGVRTDTQYFGPGTRLTVL.

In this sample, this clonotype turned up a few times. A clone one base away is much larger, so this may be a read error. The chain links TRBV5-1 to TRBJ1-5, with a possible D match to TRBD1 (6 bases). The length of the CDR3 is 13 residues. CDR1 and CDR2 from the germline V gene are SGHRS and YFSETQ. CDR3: CTSSLDSISPQHF. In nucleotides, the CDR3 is TGCACCAGCAGCTTGGACAGTATCAGCCCCCAGCATTTT.

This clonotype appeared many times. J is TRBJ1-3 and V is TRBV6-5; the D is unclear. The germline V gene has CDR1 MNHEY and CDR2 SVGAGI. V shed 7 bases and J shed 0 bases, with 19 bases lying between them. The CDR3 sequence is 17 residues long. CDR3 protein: CASKARPGRSSGNTIYF. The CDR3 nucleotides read TGTGCCAGCAAAGCGAGGCCCGGACGGAGCTCTGGAAACACCATATATTTT.

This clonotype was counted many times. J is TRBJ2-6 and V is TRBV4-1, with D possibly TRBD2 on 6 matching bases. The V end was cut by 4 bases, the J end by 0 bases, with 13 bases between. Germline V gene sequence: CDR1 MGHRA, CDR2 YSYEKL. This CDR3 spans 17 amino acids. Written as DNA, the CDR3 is TGCGCCAGCAGCCTGGCGGGGTCAGACTCTGGGGCCAACGTCCTGACTTTC. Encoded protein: CASSLAGSDSGANVLTF.

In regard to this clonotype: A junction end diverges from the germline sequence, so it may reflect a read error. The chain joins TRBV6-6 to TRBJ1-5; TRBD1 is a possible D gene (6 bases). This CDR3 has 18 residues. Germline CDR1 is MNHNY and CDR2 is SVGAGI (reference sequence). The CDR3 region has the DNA TGTGCCTGCAGCCCGCAGGGGTTCGGGGGGCTTTATAATCAGCCCCAGCATTTT. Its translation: CACSPQGFGGLYNQPQHF.

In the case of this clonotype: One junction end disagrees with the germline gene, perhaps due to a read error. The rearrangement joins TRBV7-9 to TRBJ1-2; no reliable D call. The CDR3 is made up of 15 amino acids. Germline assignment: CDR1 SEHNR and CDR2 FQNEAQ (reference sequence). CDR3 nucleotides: TGTGTCAGCAGCTTAGATCGCGGGAGCTACTATGTCTACACCTTC. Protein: CVSSLDRGSYYVYTF.

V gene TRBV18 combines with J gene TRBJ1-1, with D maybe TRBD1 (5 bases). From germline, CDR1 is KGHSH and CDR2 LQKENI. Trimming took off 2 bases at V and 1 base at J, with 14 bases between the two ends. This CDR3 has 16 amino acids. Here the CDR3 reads CASSPRGGSPNTEAFF. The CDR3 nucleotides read TGTGCCAGCTCACCAAGGGGTGGGAGCCCGAACACTGAAGCTTTCTTT.

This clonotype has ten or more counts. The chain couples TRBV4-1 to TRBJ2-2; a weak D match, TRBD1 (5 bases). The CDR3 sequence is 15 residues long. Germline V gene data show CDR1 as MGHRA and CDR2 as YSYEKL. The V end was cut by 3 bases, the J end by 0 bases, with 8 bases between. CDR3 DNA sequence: TGCGCCAGCAGCCATCCAGGGTCGAACACCGGGGAGCTGTTTTTT. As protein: CASSHPGSNTGELFF.

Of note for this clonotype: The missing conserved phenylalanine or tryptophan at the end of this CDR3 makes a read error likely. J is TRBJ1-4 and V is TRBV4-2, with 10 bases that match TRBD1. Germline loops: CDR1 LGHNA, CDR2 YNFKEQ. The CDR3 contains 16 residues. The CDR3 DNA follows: TGTGCTAGCAGCCAAGTGTTCGGGACAGGGGTAGAAAAACTGTTTCTT. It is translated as CASSQVFGTGVEKLFL.

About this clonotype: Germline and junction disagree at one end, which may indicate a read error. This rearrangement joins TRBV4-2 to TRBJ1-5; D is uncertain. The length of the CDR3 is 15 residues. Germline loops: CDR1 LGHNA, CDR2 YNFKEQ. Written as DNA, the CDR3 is TGTGCCACCAGCCAAAACACGGACTTCAATCAGCCCCAGCATTTT. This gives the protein CATSQNTDFNQPQHF.

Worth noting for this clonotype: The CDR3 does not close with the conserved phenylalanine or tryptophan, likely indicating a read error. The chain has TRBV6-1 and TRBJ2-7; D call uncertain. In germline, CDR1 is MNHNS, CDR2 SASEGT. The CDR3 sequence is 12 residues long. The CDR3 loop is CVSSVTFYEQYS. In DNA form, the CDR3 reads TGTGTCAGCAGCGTTACGTTTTATGAGCAGTACTCC.

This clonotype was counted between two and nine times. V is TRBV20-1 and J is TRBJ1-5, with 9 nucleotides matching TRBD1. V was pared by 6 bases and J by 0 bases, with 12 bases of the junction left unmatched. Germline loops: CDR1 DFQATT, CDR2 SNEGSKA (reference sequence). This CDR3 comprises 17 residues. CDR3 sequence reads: CSAKQGAGSHSNQPQHF. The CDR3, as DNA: TGCAGTGCAAAACAGGGGGCTGGGTCCCATAGCAATCAGCCCCAGCATTTT.

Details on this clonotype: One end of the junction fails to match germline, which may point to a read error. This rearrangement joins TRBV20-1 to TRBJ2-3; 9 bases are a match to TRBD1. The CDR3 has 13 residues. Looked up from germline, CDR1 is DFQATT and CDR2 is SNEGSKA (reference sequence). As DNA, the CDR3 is TGCAATGCTGGAGGGACAGGGCCAGATGCGCAGTATTTT. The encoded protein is CNAGGTGPDAQYF.

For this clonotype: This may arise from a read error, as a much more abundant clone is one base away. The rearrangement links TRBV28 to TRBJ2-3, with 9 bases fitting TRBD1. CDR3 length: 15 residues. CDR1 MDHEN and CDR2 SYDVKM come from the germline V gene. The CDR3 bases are TGTGCCGGCAGTTTACGGACAGGGGCAGGGGATACGCAGTATTTT. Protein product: CAGSLRTGAGDTQYF.

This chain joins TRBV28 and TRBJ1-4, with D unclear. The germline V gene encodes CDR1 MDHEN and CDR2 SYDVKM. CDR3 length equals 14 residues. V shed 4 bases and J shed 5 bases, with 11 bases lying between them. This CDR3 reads CASSCVGVNEKLFF. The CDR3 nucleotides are TGTGCCAGCAGTTGTGTAGGTGTAAATGAAAAACTGTTTTTT. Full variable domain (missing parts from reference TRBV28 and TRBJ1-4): DVKVTQSSRYLVKRTGEKVFLECVQDMDHENMFWYRQDPGLGLRLIYFSYDVKMKEKGDIPEGYSVSREKKERFSLILESASTNQTSMYLCASSCVGVNEKLFFGSGTQLSVL.

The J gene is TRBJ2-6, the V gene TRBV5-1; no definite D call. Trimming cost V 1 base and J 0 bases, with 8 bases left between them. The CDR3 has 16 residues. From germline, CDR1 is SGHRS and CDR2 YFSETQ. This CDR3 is CASSLFLVSGANVLTF. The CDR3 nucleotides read TGCGCCAGCAGCTTGTTCTTAGTCTCTGGGGCCAACGTCCTGACTTTC. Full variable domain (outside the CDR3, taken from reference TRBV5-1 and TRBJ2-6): KAGVTQTPRYLIKTRGQQVTLSCSPISGHRSVSWYQQTPGQGLQFLFEYFSETQRNKGNFPGRFSGRQFSNSRSEMNVSTLELGDSALYLCASSLFLVSGANVLTFGAGSRLTVL.

CDR3 DNA: TGTGCCAGCAGTGTTGCGGATACGCAGTATTTT. The encoded protein is CASSVADTQYF. The chain employs TRBV2 and TRBJ2-3, with D unclear. The CDR3 has 11 residues. V was cut by 4 bases and J by 6 bases, with 5 bases left in between. Germline loops: CDR1 SNHLY, CDR2 FYNNEI.